These T cell receptor beta chains were read from a single sample in a study of T cell repertoires in cytomegalovirus infection. TCRdb fed the reads into MiXCR, producing one record per CDR3 protein. The sample consists of around 530,000 distinct CDR3 sequences, more than 25% of them appearing once. The sample was PBMCs. These TCRs come from a human donor in good health (CMV status not recorded). Some clones in this sample may be carry-over from other donors' samples. The CDR3 runs from the conserved cysteine through the conserved F or W.

v_gene	j_gene	CDR3aa
TRBV6-5	TRBJ1-1	CASSYIDRGLTEAFF
TRBV27	TRBJ1-1	CASSFYGNTEAFF
TRBV10-2	TRBJ2-1	CARPLGTRLQFF
TRBV4-2	TRBJ1-3	CASSQVQDSGNTIYF
TRBV28	TRBJ1-2	CASSLYGTGAFYGYTF
TRBV6-1	TRBJ2-3	CASSGVRTDTQYF
TRBV23-1	TRBJ2-1	CASVGTSGKLVYNEQFF
TRBV27	TRBJ2-5	CASSFFPRETQYF
TRBV7-2	TRBJ1-2	CASSLGGELVVVYGYTF
TRBV7-9	TRBJ1-1	CASSHTGGTEAFF
TRBV5-1	TRBJ1-5	CASSQGPQPHQPQHF
TRBV20-1	TRBJ2-5	CSARPLRQGSETQYF
TRBV6-6	TRBJ1-1	CASSQQMIGTEAFF
TRBV7-9	TRBJ2-3	CASSYRDSPDTQYF
TRBV6-5	TRBJ2-1	CASSPAGGRSYNEQFF
TRBV27	TRBJ2-1	CASCFSGTTLLDEQFF
TRBV25-1	TRBJ2-7	CASGTGASRREQYF
TRBV27	TRBJ2-7	CASATSGRGWEQYF
TRBV28	TRBJ2-7	CASSSAGTGAYEQYF
TRBV15	TRBJ1-5	CATTGAGNQPQHF
TRBV6-6	TRBJ2-3	CASSYHLAVGTDTQYF
TRBV29-1	TRBJ1-2	CSGGQGDYGYTF